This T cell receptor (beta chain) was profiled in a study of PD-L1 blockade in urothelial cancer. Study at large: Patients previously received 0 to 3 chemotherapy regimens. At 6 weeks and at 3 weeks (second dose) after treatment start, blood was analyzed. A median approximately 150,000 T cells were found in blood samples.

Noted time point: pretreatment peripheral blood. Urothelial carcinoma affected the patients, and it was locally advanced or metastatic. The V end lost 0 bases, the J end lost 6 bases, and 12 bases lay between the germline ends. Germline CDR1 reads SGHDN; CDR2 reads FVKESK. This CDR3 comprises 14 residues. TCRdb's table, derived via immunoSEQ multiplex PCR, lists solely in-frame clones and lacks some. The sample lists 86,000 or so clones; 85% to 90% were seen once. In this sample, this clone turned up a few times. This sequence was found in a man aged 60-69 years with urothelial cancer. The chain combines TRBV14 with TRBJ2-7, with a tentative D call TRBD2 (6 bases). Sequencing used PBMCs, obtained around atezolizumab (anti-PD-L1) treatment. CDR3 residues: CASSQESRGAEQYF. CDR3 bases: TGTGCCAGCAGCCAAGAAAGTCGCGGGGCCGAGCAGTACTTC.